This T cell receptor beta chain was found in a study of CD8 T cells in Susac syndrome. Regarding this clonotype: Its antigen is unidentified.

Findings and limits, study-wide: Individuals included in the TCR sequencing and HLA analysis were acknowledged by the study to be relatively few in number.

The authors carried out high-throughput sequencing of TCR beta. They applied it to CD8+ and CD4+ T cells obtained from blood. Each multiple sclerosis control was a treatment-naive patient with relapsing-remitting disease that was either stable or active. The CDR3 totals 14 residues. Per the germline V gene, CDR1 is DFQATT and CDR2 is SNEGSKA (reference sequence). V lost 2 bases, J lost 2 bases, and 10 bases lay in between. RNA amounts of about 0.5 to 1 ug underwent reverse transcription with random hexamers. With immunoSEQ multiplex PCR, TCR beta CDR3 was amplified across 54 Vbeta and 13 Jbeta. TCRdb re-derived calls from the immunoSEQ multiplex PCR reads in MiXCR, one entry per CDR3 protein. Seen here are about 300,000 distinct CDR3 sequences, about 91% observed once, and the top ten hold approximately 0.065%.

This clonotype was sampled from a human donor with multiple sclerosis. Sequenced material: CD4+ T cells from PBMCs. The chain carries TRBV20-1 and TRBJ1-5; D perhaps matches TRBD1 (6 bases). CDR3 sequence: CSARNPGGNQPQHF. In DNA form, the CDR3 reads TGCAGTGCTAGAAACCCAGGGGGCAATCAGCCCCAGCATTTT.